These T cell receptor beta chains were read from a single sample in a study of T cells after yellow fever vaccination. Via MiXCR, TCRdb re-called the 5' RACE reads, giving one row per CDR3 protein. This table has some 560,000 distinct CDR3 sequences, roughly 19% appearing once. This specimen consisted of PBMCs, obtained 15 days after the yellow fever booster vaccination. The receptors stem from a man aged 25 to 40 who received the YFV17D yellow fever vaccine. The CDR3 runs from the conserved cysteine through the conserved F or W. A D gene is named only where the DNA matches it firmly. Size tells how often a clone was seen (once, few, many) or the class of an expanded clone, and some rows leave it out.

cdr3_aa: CASSPEGSYSTYEQYF
cdr3_nt: TGTGCCAGCAGCCCCGAGGGTTCCTACTCCACCTACGAGCAGTACTTC
clone_size: few
v_call: TRBV7-2
j_call: TRBJ2-7
d_call: -

cdr3_aa: CASSPPRPGGSGELFF
cdr3_nt: TGTGCCAGCAGCCCTCCTCGACCGGGAGGCTCCGGGGAGCTGTTTTTT
clone_size: -
v_call: TRBV7-2
j_call: TRBJ2-2
d_call: TRBD2

cdr3_aa: CAADRGVNYNEQFF
cdr3_nt: TGTGCCGCTGACAGGGGGGTTAACTACAATGAGCAGTTCTTC
clone_size: few
v_call: TRBV10-3
j_call: TRBJ2-1
d_call: TRBD1

cdr3_aa: CASSNTGQEETQYF
cdr3_nt: TGTGCCAGCAGCAATACGGGACAGGAAGAGACCCAGTACTTC
clone_size: -
v_call: TRBV7-2
j_call: TRBJ2-5
d_call: TRBD1

cdr3_aa: CASSAEGYHTGELFF
cdr3_nt: TGTGCCAGCAGCGCTGAGGGATATCACACCGGGGAGCTGTTTTTT
clone_size: few
v_call: TRBV3-1
j_call: TRBJ2-2
d_call: -

cdr3_aa: CSVIGTGNNEQFF
cdr3_nt: TGCAGCGTTATCGGGACTGGAAACAATGAGCAGTTCTTC
clone_size: few
v_call: TRBV29-1
j_call: TRBJ2-1
d_call: -

cdr3_aa: CASRDSSYQETQYF
cdr3_nt: TGTGCCAGCAGAGACAGTTCGTACCAAGAGACCCAGTACTTC
clone_size: -
v_call: TRBV5-4
j_call: TRBJ2-5
d_call: -

cdr3_aa: CASSLTSVNEQFF
cdr3_nt: TGCGCCAGCAGCTTGACTAGTGTCAATGAGCAGTTCTTC
clone_size: -
v_call: TRBV5-1
j_call: TRBJ2-1
d_call: -

cdr3_aa: CASSPDLLDEQFF
cdr3_nt: TGTGCCAGCTCACCAGATTTGTTGGATGAGCAGTTCTTC
clone_size: -
v_call: TRBV18
j_call: TRBJ2-1
d_call: -

cdr3_aa: CASSLILPSYNEQFF
cdr3_nt: TGTGCCAGCAGTTTAATCCTGCCCTCCTACAATGAGCAGTTCTTC
clone_size: few
v_call: TRBV28
j_call: TRBJ2-1
d_call: -

cdr3_aa: CASSLDATPGVITIDEQFF
cdr3_nt: TGTGCCAGCAGTTTAGATGCGACCCCGGGAGTTATTACAATCGATGAGCAGTTCTTC
clone_size: -
v_call: TRBV12-3/TRBV12-4
j_call: TRBJ2-1
d_call: -

cdr3_aa: CASSHPGLGDYGYTF
cdr3_nt: TGTGCCAGCAGTCACCCGGGCCTGGGGGACTATGGCTACACCTTC
clone_size: -
v_call: TRBV25-1
j_call: TRBJ1-2
d_call: -

cdr3_aa: CASRFRVHLSYNEQFF
cdr3_nt: TGTGCCAGCAGGTTCAGGGTCCACCTCTCCTACAATGAGCAGTTCTTC
clone_size: -
v_call: TRBV2
j_call: TRBJ2-1
d_call: -

cdr3_aa: CASSQGLAGAGETQYF
cdr3_nt: TGTGCCAGCAGCCAGGGACTAGCGGGAGCTGGTGAGACCCAGTACTTC
clone_size: -
v_call: TRBV3-1
j_call: TRBJ2-5
d_call: TRBD2

cdr3_aa: CSAGQGDQPQHF
cdr3_nt: TGCAGTGCTGGACAGGGTGATCAGCCCCAGCATTTT
clone_size: -
v_call: TRBV20-1
j_call: TRBJ1-5
d_call: TRBD1

cdr3_aa: CASKPRAGELFF
cdr3_nt: TGTGCCAGCAAGCCTCGGGCCGGGGAGCTGTTTTTT
clone_size: -
v_call: TRBV6-5
j_call: TRBJ2-2
d_call: -

cdr3_aa: CSARPGTGLETQYF
cdr3_nt: TGCAGTGCTCGTCCCGGGACAGGTTTGGAGACCCAGTACTTC
clone_size: -
v_call: TRBV20-1
j_call: TRBJ2-5
d_call: TRBD1

cdr3_aa: CSAWDGENIQYF
cdr3_nt: TGCAGCGCCTGGGACGGAGAAAACATTCAGTACTTC
clone_size: -
v_call: TRBV29-1
j_call: TRBJ2-4
d_call: -

cdr3_aa: CASQSHGGVYGYTF
cdr3_nt: TGTGCCAGCCAAAGTCACGGGGGCGTCTATGGCTACACCTTC
clone_size: -
v_call: TRBV9
j_call: TRBJ1-2
d_call: -

cdr3_aa: CASTTHQGPYEQYF
cdr3_nt: TGTGCCAGCACGACCCACCAGGGTCCCTACGAGCAGTACTTC
clone_size: few
v_call: TRBV11-2
j_call: TRBJ2-7
d_call: -